The clone carrying this TCR beta chain was observed a single time. The antigen is unknown. There are 16 residues in the CDR3. V was pared by 1 base and J by 6 bases, with 7 bases of the junction left unmatched. Germline CDR1 reads KGHSH; CDR2 reads LQKENI. The data stem from a study of OX40 agonist ivuxolimab in advanced cancers. About the study: Ivuxolimab, an agonist antibody against OX40 (CD134), was given to patients. Study outcomes and limitations: With doses of 0.1-3.0 mg/kg, partial responders showed among the lowest clonal expansion.

Profiling relied on immunoSEQ multiplex PCR, and the TCRdb table lists in-frame clones only, not all of them. The sample yields 75,000 to 95,000 clones, 85% to 90% seen once. Enrollment shut out patients with autoimmune disease history or systemic immunosuppression. At cycle 4 day 1, cycle 7 day 1, and baseline, blood was sampled. The chain carries TRBV18 and TRBJ1-5; 9 nucleotides align to TRBD1. Here the sequenced sample was CD4+ or CD8+ T cells sorted from blood, taken in a trial of the OX40 agonist ivuxolimab. This receptor was identified in an adult with an advanced solid tumor such as melanoma, head and neck, liver or kidney cancer. The CDR3: CASSPRGQGSGQPQHF. The DNA for the CDR3 is TGTGCCAGCTCACCACGAGGACAGGGGAGTGGTCAGCCCCAGCATTTT.